A selection of T cell receptor beta chains follows, all from one sample in a study of identical twins. MiXCR, applied by TCRdb to the 5' RACE reads, yields one record per CDR3 protein. The sample consists of 500,000 to 550,000 distinct CDR3 sequences, around 20% of them appearing once. These data also formed part of another study, on T cells expressing NK-cell markers.

Sequencing input: CD4+ T cells sorted from blood. Receptors originate from a woman aged 18-29 years in good health. CDR3s include the opening cysteine and the closing phenylalanine or tryptophan. The order of the fields is clone size, D gene, V gene, J gene, CDR3 DNA, CDR3 protein. A D gene is named only where the DNA matches it firmly. Clone size is given for some rows only: seen once, a few or many times, or a class if the clone is expanded.

clone size: -
D gene: -
V gene: TRBV20-1
J gene: TRBJ1-6
CDR3 DNA: TGCAGTGCCCAAAAGTATAATTCACCCCTCCACTTT
CDR3 protein: CSAQKYNSPLHF

clone size: few
D gene: -
V gene: TRBV27
J gene: TRBJ2-2
CDR3 DNA: TGTGCCAGCAGTTTATTGCCGAATGACGGGGAGCTGTTTTTT
CDR3 protein: CASSLLPNDGELFF

clone size: few
D gene: -
V gene: TRBV20-1
J gene: TRBJ1-5
CDR3 DNA: TGCAGTGCCCGGGACGGATCTTATAGCAATCAGCCCCAGCATTTT
CDR3 protein: CSARDGSYSNQPQHF

clone size: few
D gene: -
V gene: TRBV29-1
J gene: TRBJ2-5
CDR3 DNA: TGCAGCGTTGAAGATTGGGGCGGAGAGACCCAGTACTTC
CDR3 protein: CSVEDWGGETQYF

clone size: few
D gene: -
V gene: TRBV29-1
J gene: TRBJ2-2
CDR3 DNA: TGCAGCGTTGAAGGACCTGCGAACACCGGGGAGCTGTTTTTT
CDR3 protein: CSVEGPANTGELFF

clone size: -
D gene: TRBD1
V gene: TRBV6-1
J gene: TRBJ1-2
CDR3 DNA: TGTGCCAGCAGGGAGAGGACAGGCCGTGGCTACACCTTC
CDR3 protein: CASRERTGRGYTF

clone size: few
D gene: -
V gene: TRBV9
J gene: TRBJ2-7
CDR3 DNA: TGTGCCAGCAGTGGACAGAAACCCTACGAGCAGTACTTC
CDR3 protein: CASSGQKPYEQYF

clone size: few
D gene: TRBD2
V gene: TRBV20-1
J gene: TRBJ2-4
CDR3 DNA: TGCAGTGCTAGAGATGGGAGAGCTAGCGGGATCAAAAACATTCAGTACTTC
CDR3 protein: CSARDGRASGIKNIQYF

clone size: -
D gene: -
V gene: TRBV28
J gene: TRBJ2-5
CDR3 DNA: TGTGCCAGCAGTTTAGCGGGGATGGAGGCGACCCAGTACTTC
CDR3 protein: CASSLAGMEATQYF

clone size: -
D gene: -
V gene: TRBV20-1
J gene: TRBJ2-3
CDR3 DNA: TGCAGTGCTAGGGCGAACCTGTTCGGAGATACGCAGTATTTT
CDR3 protein: CSARANLFGDTQYF

clone size: few
D gene: TRBD1
V gene: TRBV7-9
J gene: TRBJ2-7
CDR3 DNA: TGTGCCAGCAGCCCCCGACAGGGGAAGAACGAGCAGTACTTC
CDR3 protein: CASSPRQGKNEQYF

clone size: many
D gene: -
V gene: TRBV6-1
J gene: TRBJ1-5
CDR3 DNA: TGTGCCAGCAGAGAGAATCGGAATCAGCCCCAGCATTTT
CDR3 protein: CASRENRNQPQHF

clone size: many
D gene: -
V gene: TRBV3-1
J gene: TRBJ1-5
CDR3 DNA: TGTGCCAGCAGCCATGCCGCAGATCAGCCCCAGCATTTT
CDR3 protein: CASSHAADQPQHF

clone size: -
D gene: TRBD1
V gene: TRBV12-5
J gene: TRBJ2-7
CDR3 DNA: TGTGCTAGTGGTCCCCGGACAGGGAAGCAGTACTTC
CDR3 protein: CASGPRTGKQYF

clone size: -
D gene: TRBD2
V gene: TRBV23-1
J gene: TRBJ2-5
CDR3 DNA: TGCGCCAGCAGTCAATCGAGAGGACTAGTGCGCGAGACCCAGTACTTC
CDR3 protein: CASSQSRGLVRETQYF

clone size: few
D gene: TRBD1
V gene: TRBV5-1
J gene: TRBJ2-7
CDR3 DNA: TGCGCCAGCAGCCTCACCGGGACAGGGGGCGCGGAGGAGCAGTACTTC
CDR3 protein: CASSLTGTGGAEEQYF

clone size: -
D gene: TRBD1
V gene: TRBV6-5
J gene: TRBJ1-2
CDR3 DNA: TGTGCCAGCAGTTATACAGGGGGTTACTATGGCTACACCTTC
CDR3 protein: CASSYTGGYYGYTF

clone size: -
D gene: -
V gene: TRBV5-1
J gene: TRBJ2-3
CDR3 DNA: TGCGCCAGCAGCTTGGAAGGGGGCGGGGGCACAGATACGCAGTATTTT
CDR3 protein: CASSLEGGGGTDTQYF

clone size: many
D gene: -
V gene: TRBV15
J gene: TRBJ2-7
CDR3 DNA: TGTGCCACCAGCAGAGATCGACGCTACGAGCAGTACTTC
CDR3 protein: CATSRDRRYEQYF

clone size: once
D gene: -
V gene: TRBV21-1
J gene: TRBJ2-3
CDR3 DNA: TGTGCCAGCCCCCCTTCGACTAGCGGGGATACAGATACGCAGTATTTT
CDR3 protein: CASPPSTSGDTDTQYF

clone size: few
D gene: -
V gene: TRBV10-3
J gene: TRBJ2-1
CDR3 DNA: TGTGCCATCAGTGAGACGAGCGCGAACCTTTGGGAGCAGTTCTTC
CDR3 protein: CAISETSANLWEQFF

clone size: -
D gene: -
V gene: TRBV10-3
J gene: TRBJ1-5
CDR3 DNA: TGTGCCATCAGTGGGAGTGCGGGGCAGCCCCAGCATTTT
CDR3 protein: CAISGSAGQPQHF

clone size: -
D gene: -
V gene: TRBV19
J gene: TRBJ1-5
CDR3 DNA: TGTGCCAGTAAACGATCGGCCAATCAGCCCCAGCATTTT
CDR3 protein: CASKRSANQPQHF

clone size: -
D gene: -
V gene: TRBV6-5
J gene: TRBJ1-6
CDR3 DNA: TGTGCCAGCAGTTACTCGTGGGCAACCCATAATTCACCCCTCCACTTT
CDR3 protein: CASSYSWATHNSPLHF